This entry concerns a single T cell receptor beta chain. The data originate from a study of cytomegalovirus exposure and HLA in healthy donors. The repertoire was sequenced with immunoSEQ multiplex PCR; TCRdb's copy has only in-frame clones and lacks some. The table includes 300,000 to 400,000 clones, 88% detected once. Germline assignment: CDR1 SGHTA and CDR2 FQGNSA. CDR3 size: 16 residues. With 5 bases removed from V and 0 bases from J, the gap between germline ends came to 16 bases. The gene calls are TRBV7-2 and TRBJ1-2, with D maybe TRBD1 (5 bases). The sequence came from a man aged 30 to 39 in good health and CMV-seronegative. The sequenced sample consisted of PBMCs. CDR3 sequence (DNA): TGTGCCAGCAGCCCTAGGGGAGGCGGGGCTAACTATGGCTACACCTTC. Its translation: CASSPRGGGANYGYTF.